This T cell receptor beta chain emerged from a study of T cells in Graves' hyperthyroidism and ophthalmopathy. Subjects aged 18 to 65 presented with newly diagnosed hyperthyroidism of less than 2 months' duration. The CDR3 runs to 14 residues. V lost 3 bases and J 2 bases, leaving 8 bases between the germline ends. Germline CDR1 and CDR2: MNHEY and SMNVEV (reference sequence). Template material for amplifying TCR beta CDR3 regions consisted of RNA transcripts. HTBI primers were used for first-round RT-PCR of the TCR CDR3. Using its own MiXCR run on the multiplex PCR reads, TCRdb lists one record per CDR3 protein. The table lists fewer than 450,000 distinct CDR3 sequences, 17% of them singletons, with 34% in the top ten.

The clonotype comes from a woman between 25 and 40 years old with Graves' hyperthyroidism that later progressed to Graves' ophthalmopathy. The chain joins TRBV27 to TRBJ1-5; the D gene is possibly TRBD1 (5 bases). Sequenced: blood. The CDR3 nucleotides are TGTGCCAGCAGTTTGGGGCTGGGCAATCAGCCCCAGCATTTT. Protein sequence: CASSLGLGNQPQHF.